This T cell receptor beta chain was sequenced in a study of a mutant IDH1 vaccine in newly diagnosed glioma. Study at large: The V12 visit happened in week 35, and the V13 visit happened in week 47.

This clone turned up a few times. The antigen remains undetermined. Time point reported: week 47, end of study. Vaccinated patients received 300 ug of mutant IDH1 20-mer peptide per dose, with topical imiquimod. Germline V gene lookup returns CDR1 MNHNY and CDR2 SVGAGI (reference sequence). With V trimmed by 6 bases and J by 2 bases, 4 bases remained unmatched. This CDR3 region has 13 residues. This table comes from immunoSEQ multiplex PCR, and its TCRdb copy is limited to in-frame clones, with some not included. The sample consists of tens of thousands of clones, about 80% of them appearing once. This chain links TRBV6-6 with TRBJ2-7; 7 bases align to TRBD1. The TCR was taken from a man in his late teens or twenties with glioma. Some clones in this sample may be carry-over from other donors' samples. This specimen was PBMCs, taken from a glioma patient whose treatment included an IDH1 peptide vaccine. The CDR3 coding sequence is TGTGCCAGCAGGGCCGGACAGGCCTACGAGCAGTACTTC. This translates into CASRAGQAYEQYF.